These 22 T cell receptor beta chains were all obtained from the same sample, sequenced in a study of T-cell memory formation after mild COVID-19. Each CDR3 protein gets one entry after TCRdb re-called the 5' RACE reads with MiXCR. The sample contains 180,000 or so distinct CDR3 sequences, roughly 12% of which appear only once. Sequenced: PBMCs or a T cell subset sorted from them (not recorded which). The receptors come from a man aged 18 to 29 who had mild COVID-19 (a few samples of this study predate the infection). Cell type and time point are not known.

This clonotype has only a few counts. The chain uses TRBV5-1 and TRBJ2-1; D perhaps matches TRBD2 (7 bases). V gave up 5 bases and J gave up 2 bases, with 14 bases separating them. This CDR3 comprises 15 residues. Germline CDR1 is SGHRS and CDR2 is YFSETQ. DNA for the CDR3: TGCGCCAGCAGTCGAATCGGGGGGCCCTACAATGAGCAGTTCTTC. Translating it yields CASSRIGGPYNEQFF.

This clonotype was observed a handful of times. The CDR3 DNA sequence: TGCGCCAGCAGGACAGGGCGAGGGATCGATTCACCCCTCCACTTT. Translating gives CASRTGRGIDSPLHF. This sequence joins TRBV5-1 and TRBJ1-6; TRBD1 matches at 7 bases. With 5 bases clipped from V and 8 bases from J, the junction kept 10 bases outside the gene matches. Germline V CDR1 and CDR2: SGHRS, YFSETQ. The CDR3 length is 15 residues.

This clonotype was found a few times. The rearrangement uses TRBV3-1 and TRBJ1-6, with 8 bases that match TRBD1. V trimming: 4 bases; J trimming: 2 bases; junction bases outside the gene matches: 4. Germline values: CDR1 LGHDT, CDR2 YNNKEL (reference sequence). The CDR3 is made up of 16 amino acids. CDR3 in DNA: TGTGCCAGCAGCCCTTCGGACAGGGCCTATAATTCACCCCTCCACTTT. This codes for CASSPSDRAYNSPLHF.

This clonotype was seen many times. This chain links TRBV6-5 with TRBJ2-1; unclear D gene. Germline V gene sequence: CDR1 MNHEY, CDR2 SVGAGI. Trimming took off 6 bases at V and 4 bases at J, with 10 bases between the two ends. The CDR3 has 13 amino acids. The CDR3 region has the DNA TGTGCCAGCAGGGCGGTGGGGTACAATGAGCAGTTCTTC. It is translated as CASRAVGYNEQFF.

V is TRBV20-1 and J is TRBJ2-2; TRBD2 agrees at 7 bases. Trimming cost V 3 bases and J 0 bases; bases outside gene matches: 13. The CDR3 loop spans 18 amino acids. CDR1 is DFQATT, CDR2 SNEGSKA, per germline (reference sequence). CDR3 residues: CSARRRLAAFANTGELFF. The CDR3 nucleotides read TGCAGTGCTAGGAGGCGGCTAGCGGCTTTCGCGAACACCGGGGAGCTGTTTTTT.

V is TRBV5-1 and J is TRBJ1-4, with a weak D call TRBD1 (5 bases). V gave up 1 base and J gave up 0 bases, with 13 bases separating them. CDR3 length equals 17 residues. From germline, CDR1 is SGHRS and CDR2 YFSETQ. The CDR3 is CASSLMRGEATNEKLFF. The DNA of the CDR3 is TGCGCCAGCAGCTTGATGCGAGGGGAGGCAACTAATGAAAAACTGTTTTTT.

In this sample, this clonotype turned up once. Relative to the germline gene, one junction end is altered; a read error may explain this. The genes are TRBV4-3 and TRBJ2-3; 9 nucleotides line up with TRBD1. This CDR3 is 16 amino acids long. The germline V gene has CDR1 LGHNA and CDR2 YSLEER. The CDR3 DNA is TGCGCCAGCAGCTATAGCCGGGACAGGGTAACAGATACGCAGAATTTT. It specifies CASSYSRDRVTDTQNF.

This clonotype turned up a few times. The chain combines TRBV14 with TRBJ2-7; 8 bases are a match to TRBD1. Losses at the gene ends were 3 bases for V and 13 bases for J; bases not matched to a gene: 8. In germline, CDR1 is SGHDN, CDR2 FVKESK. There are 12 residues in the CDR3. In DNA, the CDR3 is TGTGCCAGCAGCCACCGGGACACAGGGGGATACGTC. Translation: CASSHRDTGGYV.

This clonotype showed up many times. The J gene is TRBJ2-7, the V gene TRBV28; a weak D match, TRBD1 (6 bases). The CDR3 loop spans 13 amino acids. Trimming removed 6 bases at V and 1 base at J, with 10 bases between. CDR1 and CDR2 (germline): MDHEN, SYDVKM. The CDR3 DNA reads TGTGCCAGCAGCCCCGGACAGTCCTACGAGCAGTACGTC. It codes for CASSPGQSYEQYV.

The V call is TRBV11-1, the J call TRBJ2-4, with unresolved D. CDR3 length equals 16 residues. Trimming left V 6 bases short and J 0 bases short, with 15 bases between. The germline V gene has CDR1 SGHAT and CDR2 FQDESV (reference sequence). The CDR3 bases are TGTGCCAGCAGTCCCAGGAACCCAATAGCCAAAAACATTCAGTACTTC. This codes for CASSPRNPIAKNIQYF.

The chain combines TRBV6-2 or TRBV6-3 with TRBJ1-6, with D hard to call. CDR1 is MNHEY, CDR2 SVGEGT, per germline. Trimming removed 3 bases from V and 10 bases from J, with 10 bases in between. The CDR3 loop spans 13 amino acids. DNA for the CDR3: TGTGCCAGCAGTTATAGGGCAGGATCACCCCTCCACTTT. This encodes CASSYRAGSPLHF.

This clonotype was seen more than once but under ten times. This chain joins TRBV9 and TRBJ1-6; D gene unclear. The ends were cut back, 0 bases at V and 7 bases at J, with 8 bases in the middle. This CDR3 contains 14 residues. Germline CDR1 is SGDLS and CDR2 is YYNGEE. Written as DNA, the CDR3 is TGTGCCAGCAGCGTAGCTACCGGCAATTCACCCCTCCACTTT. As protein: CASSVATGNSPLHF.

This clonotype was found many times. V gene TRBV3-1 combines with J gene TRBJ2-1; 8 bases map to TRBD2. CDR1 is LGHDT and CDR2 is YNNKEL in the germline V gene (reference sequence). J lost 9 bases, V lost 1 base, and 8 bases had no gene match. CDR3 length: 15 amino acids. CDR3 sequence: CASSQGVGGAAEQFF. CDR3 sequence (DNA): TGTGCCAGCAGCCAAGGGGTCGGGGGGGCCGCTGAGCAGTTCTTC.

The chain combines TRBV20-1 with TRBJ2-7; no reliable D call. CDR3 size: 12 residues. With 6 bases removed from V and 0 bases from J, the gap between germline ends came to 9 bases. Germline V gene data show CDR1 as DFQATT and CDR2 as SNEGSKA (reference sequence). This CDR3 is CSARDSSYEQYV. The DNA of the CDR3 is TGCAGTGCACGAGACTCCTCCTACGAGCAGTACGTC.

In its sample, this clonotype was seen many times. The V gene is TRBV6-5, the J gene TRBJ1-4; TRBD1 is a possible D gene (6 bases). Trimming removed 6 bases from V and 4 bases from J, with 15 bases in between. The CDR3 runs 15 residues. CDR1 is MNHEY, CDR2 SVGAGI, per germline. The CDR3 sequence is CASSTEGRGNEKLFF. CDR3 nucleotide sequence: TGTGCCAGCAGCACCGAGGGCAGGGGTAATGAAAAACTGTTTTTT.

There are a few counts of this clonotype. The chain carries TRBV12-3 or TRBV12-4 and TRBJ1-2; no definite D call. This CDR3 has 12 residues. V was clipped by 4 bases and J by 7 bases, with 10 bases between them. CDR3 protein: CASSSGYAGYTF. The CDR3 DNA reads TGTGCCAGCAGTTCGGGTTATGCTGGCTACACCTTC.

V usage is TRBV3-1 and J usage is TRBJ2-2, with TRBD2 matching 7 bases. The CDR3 sequence is 15 residues long. CDR1 is LGHDT, CDR2 YNNKEL, per germline (reference sequence). The junction had 6 bases not matched to a gene; V was cut back by 3 bases and J by 5 bases. CDR3 protein: CASSQEVGGTGELFF. CDR3 DNA sequence: TGTGCCAGCAGCCAGGAAGTGGGGGGGACCGGGGAGCTGTTTTTT.

This clonotype was detected a few times. The chain links TRBV9 to TRBJ1-1, with no clear D. This CDR3 has 12 amino acids. Germline CDR1 reads SGDLS; CDR2 reads YYNGEE. V lost 7 bases to trimming and J lost 4 bases, with 11 bases between them. The CDR3 nucleotides read TGTGCCAGCCGACAAGTGGGCACTGAAGCTTTCTTT. Amino acid sequence: CASRQVGTEAFF.

The rearrangement links TRBV6-5 to TRBJ1-2; D perhaps matches TRBD1 (5 bases). The CDR3 covers 16 residues. The V gene's germline CDR1 is MNHEY and CDR2 SVGAGI. V was clipped by 0 bases and J by 0 bases, with 11 bases between them. CDR3 coding DNA: TGTGCCAGCAGTTACTCGCAGGGATGGGCTAACTATGGCTACACCTTC. This sequence encodes CASSYSQGWANYGYTF.

This clonotype was seen only once. This sequence joins TRBV11-2 and TRBJ2-1; 8 bases are a match to TRBD1. V lost 3 bases and J lost 15; bases outside the gene matches: 10. CDR3 length: 13 residues. Germline CDR1 and CDR2: SGHAT and FQNNGV. The CDR3 loop is CASSLLRTGTGFF. The CDR3 coding sequence is TGTGCCAGCAGCTTGCTAAGAACCGGGACAGGGTTCTTC.

This clonotype appeared a few times. The V and J genes are TRBV24-1 and TRBJ1-1; 7 nucleotides align to TRBD1. The CDR3 contains 13 residues. Trimming at V came to 5 bases and at J to 10 bases, leaving 9 bases not matched to a gene. Germline V gene lookup returns CDR1 KGHDR and CDR2 SFDVKD. DNA for the CDR3: TGTGCCACCAGTGCGGCCGACAGGGATATAGCTTTCTTT. Translated, it gives CATSAADRDIAFF.

This clonotype turned up a few times. This chain uses TRBV10-3 with TRBJ1-5; D gene ambiguous. V gave up 2 bases and J gave up 0 bases, with 5 bases separating them. Per germline, CDR1 ENHRY and CDR2 SYGVKD. The CDR3 has 14 amino acids. The CDR3 sequence is CAISEGISNQPQHF. The DNA of the CDR3 is TGTGCCATCAGTGAGGGGATTAGCAATCAGCCCCAGCATTTT.